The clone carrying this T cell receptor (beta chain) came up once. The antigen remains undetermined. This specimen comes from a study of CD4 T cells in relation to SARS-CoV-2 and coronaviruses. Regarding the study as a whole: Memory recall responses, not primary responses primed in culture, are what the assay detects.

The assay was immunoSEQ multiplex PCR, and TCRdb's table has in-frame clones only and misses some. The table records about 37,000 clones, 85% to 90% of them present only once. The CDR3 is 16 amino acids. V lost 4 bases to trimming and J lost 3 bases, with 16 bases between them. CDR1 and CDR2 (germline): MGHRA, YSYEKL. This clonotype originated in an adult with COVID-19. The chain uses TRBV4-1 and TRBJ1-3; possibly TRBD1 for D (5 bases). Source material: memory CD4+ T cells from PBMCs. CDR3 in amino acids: CASSLAGGTLGNTIYF. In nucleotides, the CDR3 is TGCGCCAGCAGCCTAGCCGGCGGGACGCTTGGAAACACCATATATTTT.